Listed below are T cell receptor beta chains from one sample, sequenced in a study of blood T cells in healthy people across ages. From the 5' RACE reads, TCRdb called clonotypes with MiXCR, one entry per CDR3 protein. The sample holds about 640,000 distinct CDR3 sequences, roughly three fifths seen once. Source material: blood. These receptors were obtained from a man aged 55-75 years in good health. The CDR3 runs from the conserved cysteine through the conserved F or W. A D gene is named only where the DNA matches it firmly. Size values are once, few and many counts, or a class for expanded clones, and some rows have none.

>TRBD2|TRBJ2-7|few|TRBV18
CASSPLSGGRYEQYF
TGTGCCAGCTCACCACTCAGCGGGGGGCGGTACGAGCAGTACTTC
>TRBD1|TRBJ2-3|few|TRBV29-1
CSGGTGVGTDTQYF
TGCAGCGGTGGGACAGGGGTGGGCACAGATACGCAGTATTTT
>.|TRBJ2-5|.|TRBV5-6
CASSITSSQETQYF
TGTGCCAGCAGCATCACTAGCTCCCAAGAGACCCAGTACTTC
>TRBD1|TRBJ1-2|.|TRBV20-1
CSAVQGPANYGYTF
TGCAGTGCCGTACAGGGGCCAGCTAACTATGGCTACACCTTC
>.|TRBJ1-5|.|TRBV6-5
CASSYDRLQPQHF
TGTGCCAGTAGTTATGACAGGCTACAGCCCCAGCATTTT
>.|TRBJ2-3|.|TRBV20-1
CSANRADTQYF
TGCAGTGCTAACAGGGCAGATACGCAGTATTTT
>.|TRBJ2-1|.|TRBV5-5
CASSLGRPDEQFF
TGTGCCAGCAGCTTGGGGAGGCCCGATGAGCAGTTCTTC
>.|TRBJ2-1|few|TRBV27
CASSLFAISYNEQFF
TGTGCCAGCAGTTTATTTGCGATTTCCTACAATGAGCAGTTCTTC
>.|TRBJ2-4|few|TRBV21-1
CASPTGVQLAKNIQYF
TGTGCCAGCCCCACAGGGGTCCAACTAGCCAAAAACATTCAGTACTTC
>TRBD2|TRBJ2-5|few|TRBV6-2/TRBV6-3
CASISGGAGETQYF
TGTGCCAGCATCAGCGGGGGGGCAGGTGAGACCCAGTACTTC
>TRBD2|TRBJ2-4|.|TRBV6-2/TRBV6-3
CASRSGGDVLAKNIQYF
TGTGCCAGCAGATCGGGAGGGGACGTCCTAGCCAAAAACATTCAGTACTTC
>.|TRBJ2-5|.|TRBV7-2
CASSLGPAGTQYF
TGTGCCAGCAGCTTAGGCCCGGCGGGGACCCAGTACTTC
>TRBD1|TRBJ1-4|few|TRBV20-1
CSARAGRRDRGEKLFF
TGCAGTGCCAGAGCGGGACGTAGGGACAGGGGCGAAAAACTGTTTTTT
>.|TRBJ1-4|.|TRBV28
CASSLLATNEKLFF
TGTGCCAGCAGTTTACTTGCAACTAATGAAAAACTGTTTTTT
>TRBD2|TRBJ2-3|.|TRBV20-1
CSAQLAGGPDTQYF
TGCAGTGCTCAACTAGCGGGGGGGCCAGATACGCAGTATTTT
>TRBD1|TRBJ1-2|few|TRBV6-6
CASSYSVGTGGYGYTF
TGTGCCAGCAGTTACTCGGTCGGGACAGGAGGCTATGGCTACACCTTC
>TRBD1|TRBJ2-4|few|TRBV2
CASGGQGVKNIQYF
TGTGCCAGCGGGGGCCAGGGGGTCAAAAACATTCAGTACTTC
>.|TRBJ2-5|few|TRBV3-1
CASSPPVDHQETQYF
TGTGCCAGCAGCCCTCCGGTGGACCACCAAGAGACCCAGTACTTC
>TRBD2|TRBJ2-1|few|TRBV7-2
CASSKAGTSGGHEQFF
TGTGCCAGCAGCAAAGCCGGGACTAGCGGGGGGCATGAGCAGTTCTTC
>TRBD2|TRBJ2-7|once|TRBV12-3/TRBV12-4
CASSLPGTSGWSKQYF
TGTGCCAGCAGTTTACCGGGGACTAGCGGGTGGTCAAAGCAGTACTTC
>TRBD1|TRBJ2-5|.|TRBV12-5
CASEVRDSLGETQYF
TGTGCTAGTGAAGTCAGGGACAGCCTTGGGGAGACCCAGTACTTC
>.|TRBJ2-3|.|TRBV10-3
CAISEPDGTDTQYF
TGTGCCATCAGTGAGCCGGACGGCACAGATACGCAGTATTTT
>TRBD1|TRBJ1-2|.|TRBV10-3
CAISGERGLYGYTF
TGTGCCATCAGTGGTGAGAGGGGGCTCTATGGCTACACCTTC
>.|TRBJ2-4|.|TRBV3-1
CASSQRTRGPQYF
TGTGCCAGCAGCCAAAGGACCAGGGGACCGCAGTACTTC
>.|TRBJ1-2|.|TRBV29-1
CSVVEQGGYGYTF
TGCAGCGTTGTTGAACAGGGAGGCTATGGCTACACCTTC
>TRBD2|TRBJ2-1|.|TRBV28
CASSPSSSGGAYEQFF
TGTGCCAGCAGTCCCTCGTCTAGCGGGGGGGCCTATGAGCAGTTCTTC
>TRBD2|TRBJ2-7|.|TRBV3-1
CASSQASGGAYEQYF
TGTGCCAGCAGCCAAGCTAGCGGGGGGGCCTACGAGCAGTACTTC
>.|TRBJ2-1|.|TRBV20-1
CSAQDGSGTYNEQFF
TGCAGTGCTCAGGATGGTAGCGGAACCTACAATGAGCAGTTCTTC
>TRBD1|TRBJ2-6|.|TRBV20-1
CSATGGAAGANVLTF
TGCAGTGCTACAGGGGGCGCCGCTGGGGCCAACGTCCTGACTTTC
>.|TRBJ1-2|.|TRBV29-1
CSVGPDGANYGYTF
TGCAGCGTGGGACCAGACGGTGCTAACTATGGCTACACCTTC
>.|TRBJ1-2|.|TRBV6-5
CASSRGSGYTF
TGTGCCAGCAGCAGGGGCTCCGGCTACACCTTC
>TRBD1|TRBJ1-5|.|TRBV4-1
CASSPRTGGLQPQHF
TGCGCCAGCAGCCCTAGGACAGGGGGCCTTCAGCCCCAGCATTTT
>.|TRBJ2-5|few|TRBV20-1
CSASTASPETQYF
TGCAGTGCCAGTACGGCTAGCCCAGAGACCCAGTACTTC
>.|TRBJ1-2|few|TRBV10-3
CAISGPEGMRYGYTF
TGTGCCATCAGTGGGCCCGAGGGGATGAGGTATGGCTACACCTTC
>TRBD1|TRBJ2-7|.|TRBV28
CASSSPPIGDRGGQYF
TGTGCCAGCAGTTCACCACCCATCGGCGACAGGGGAGGGCAGTACTTC
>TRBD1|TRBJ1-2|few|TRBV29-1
CSASESGTGNGYTF
TGCAGCGCCTCTGAGTCCGGGACAGGGAATGGCTACACCTTC
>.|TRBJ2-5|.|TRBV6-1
CASSAPPPGKETQYF
TGTGCCAGCAGCGCACCTCCACCCGGAAAAGAGACCCAGTACTTC
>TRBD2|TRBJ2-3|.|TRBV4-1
CASSWASGAGDTQYF
TGCGCCAGCTCCTGGGCCAGCGGGGCAGGAGATACGCAGTATTTT
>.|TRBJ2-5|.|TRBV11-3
CASSLRGPSQETQYF
TGTGCCAGCAGCTTGCGGGGGCCCTCCCAAGAGACCCAGTACTTC
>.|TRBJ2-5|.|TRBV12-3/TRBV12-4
CASSGEIVETQYF
TGTGCCAGCAGTGGGGAGATCGTAGAGACCCAGTACTTC
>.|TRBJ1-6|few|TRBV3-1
CASSQGRGSPLHF
TGTGCCAGCAGCCAAGGTCGGGGATCACCCCTCCACTTT